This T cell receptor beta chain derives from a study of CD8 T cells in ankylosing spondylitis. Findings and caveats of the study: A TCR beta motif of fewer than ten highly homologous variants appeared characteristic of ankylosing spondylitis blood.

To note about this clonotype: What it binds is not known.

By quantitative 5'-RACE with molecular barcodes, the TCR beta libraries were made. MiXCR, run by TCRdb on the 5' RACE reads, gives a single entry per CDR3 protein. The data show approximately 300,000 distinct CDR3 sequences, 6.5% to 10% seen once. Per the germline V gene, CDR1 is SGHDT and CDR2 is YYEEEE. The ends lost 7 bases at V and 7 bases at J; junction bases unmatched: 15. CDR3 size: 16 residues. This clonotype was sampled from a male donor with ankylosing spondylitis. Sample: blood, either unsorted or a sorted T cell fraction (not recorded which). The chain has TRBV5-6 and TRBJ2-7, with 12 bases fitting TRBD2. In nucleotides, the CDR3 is TGTGCCAGCGTGGTATGGGAGACTAGCGGGAGCCAGGAGCAGTACTTC. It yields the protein CASVVWETSGSQEQYF.